This T cell receptor beta chain was recorded in a study of blood T cell repertoires in COVID-19. The method was immunoSEQ multiplex PCR; TCRdb's version includes in-frame clones alone and lacks a portion of them. Of about 400,000 clones detected, approximately 85% appear once; the ten largest clones hold around 2%. J was trimmed by 6 bases and V by 4 bases; bases with no gene match: 6. Looked up from germline, CDR1 is MGHRA and CDR2 is YSYEKL. This CDR3 is built from 15 residues. The sequence derives from a middle-aged woman with acute COVID-19. The V and J genes are TRBV4-1 and TRBJ1-5; 10 bases map to TRBD1. The sample taken for sequencing was PBMCs or T cells enriched from blood (not recorded which). In nucleotides, the CDR3 is TGCGCCAGCAGCCGGACAGGGGGTCGGGGTCAGCCCCAGCATTTT. Amino acid sequence: CASSRTGGRGQPQHF.